This T cell receptor (beta chain) originates from a study of blood T cell repertoires in COVID-19 (dated by TCRdb to the early 2020s). Regarding the complete study: Collaborator samples came from the United States, Italy and Spain and covered acute and convalescent phases of COVID-19. The material from the prospective study consisted of cDNA or gDNA derived from T cells, B-cell-depleted T cells, or PBMCs. The dataset comprised deeply sampled blood TCRbeta repertoires from subjects exposed to, actively infected with, or recovered from COVID-19. A freely available public database, intended as a resource for researchers studying the immune response to SARS-CoV-2, is where the repertoires were released. The samples were drawn from the first 160 participants of the ongoing ImmuneRACE study and from more than 1,000 subjects provided by 6 global collaborators. Sample metadata almost always included a de-identified subject ID, COVID-19 status, age in years and sex. HLA class I and class II types, where available, came from metadata supplied by the sample provider rather than from assay-based typing. What the work shows at the level of the full study, not this receptor alone: The amount of clinical and demographic metadata varied by source and participant and was provided uncurated.

V trim: 6 bases; J trim: 8 bases; unmatched bases: 9. CDR1 and CDR2 (SNHLY, FYNNEI) derive from the germline V gene. The CDR3 has 15 amino acids, counting the end cysteine and phenylalanine. The retained sequence is limited to the CDR3, 45 bases, with the frame set at the first base. Whole blood was collected in K2EDTA tubes by collaborating institutions according to the institutions' own protocols. For TCRbeta analysis, collaborator samples were shipped as frozen whole blood, as isolated PBMCs, or as DNA extracted from either sample type. TCRbeta CDR3 regions were amplified from genomic DNA by means of the immunoSEQ Assay, a bias-controlled multiplex PCR. As for how the authors treated the data: The number of nucleated cells in each sample was estimated from the amplification of reference gene primers within the assay. To quantify the absolute abundance of each unique TCRbeta CDR3 rearrangement, sequence reads were collapsed and filtered. For each sample, productive Simpson clonality was calculated by taking the square root of Simpson's diversity index across productive rearrangements. TCRdb obtained this table from immuneACCESS and retained in-frame rearrangements with V and J assigned. These tables miss some clones; where compared with another copy, unresolved V genes account for less than half of the shortfall, and the remainder is unexplained. V and J calls and clone size follow that table, whereas D and trimming were derived from the DNA. The sample has about 250,000 clones on record, approximately 86% of them singletons. The top ten clonotypes cover under 1.5% of the sample.

This clone was picked up a small number of times. No antigen is known for it. Base qualities are missing; no much larger clone stands one base away. The chain links TRBV2 with TRBJ2-7, with 14 central nucleotides matching TRBD2. Sequenced input: peripheral blood. The source of this sequence is an elderly man with acute or convalescent COVID-19. The CDR3 reads as follows: CASRYTGLAGEKQYF. In nucleotide form, the sequence is TGTGCCAGCAGGTATACGGGACTAGCGGGAGAGAAGCAGTACTTC.